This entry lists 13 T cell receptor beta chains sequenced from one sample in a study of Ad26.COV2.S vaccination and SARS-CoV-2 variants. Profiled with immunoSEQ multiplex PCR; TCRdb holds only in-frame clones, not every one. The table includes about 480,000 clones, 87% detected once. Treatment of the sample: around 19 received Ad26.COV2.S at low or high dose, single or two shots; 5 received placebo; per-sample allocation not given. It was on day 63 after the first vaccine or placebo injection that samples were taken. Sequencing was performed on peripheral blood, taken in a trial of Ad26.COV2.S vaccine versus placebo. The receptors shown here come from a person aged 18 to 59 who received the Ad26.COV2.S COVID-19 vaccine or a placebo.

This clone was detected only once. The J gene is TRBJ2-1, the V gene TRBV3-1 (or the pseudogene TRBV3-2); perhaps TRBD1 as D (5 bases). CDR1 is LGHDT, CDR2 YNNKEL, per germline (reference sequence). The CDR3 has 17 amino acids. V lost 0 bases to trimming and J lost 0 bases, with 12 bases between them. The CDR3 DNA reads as TGTGCCAGCAGCCAAGAGGGGCGGATGAGCTCCTACAATGAGCAGTTCTTC. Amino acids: CASSQEGRMSSYNEQFF.

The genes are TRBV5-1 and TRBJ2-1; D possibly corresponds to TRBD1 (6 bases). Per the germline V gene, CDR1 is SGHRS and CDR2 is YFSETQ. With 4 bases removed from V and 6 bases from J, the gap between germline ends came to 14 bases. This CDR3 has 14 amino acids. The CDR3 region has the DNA TGCGCCAGCAGCCCGCGGGCGGACAGCAATGAGCAGTTCTTC. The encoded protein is CASSPRADSNEQFF.

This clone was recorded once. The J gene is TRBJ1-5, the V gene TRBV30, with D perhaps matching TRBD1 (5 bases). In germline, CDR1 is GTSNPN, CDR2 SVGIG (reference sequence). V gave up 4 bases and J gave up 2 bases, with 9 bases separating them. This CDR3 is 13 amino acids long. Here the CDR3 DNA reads TGTGCCTGGACTGGGACCGGCAATCAGCCCCAGCATTTT. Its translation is CAWTGTGNQPQHF.

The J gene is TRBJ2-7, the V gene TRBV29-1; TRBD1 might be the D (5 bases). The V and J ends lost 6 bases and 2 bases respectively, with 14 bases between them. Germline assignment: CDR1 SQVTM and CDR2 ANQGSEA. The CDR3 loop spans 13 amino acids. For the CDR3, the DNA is TGCAGCGTCTGCCAGGGTGCCGCCTACGAGCAGTACTTC. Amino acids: CSVCQGAAYEQYF.

The CDR3 sequence is CASSPGTAQHF. The CDR3 DNA reads TGTGCCAGCAGTCCCGGGACAGCCCAGCATTTT. V usage is TRBV6-6 and J usage is TRBJ1-5, with 7 bases that match TRBD1. The CDR3 runs to 11 residues. Germline V gene data show CDR1 as MNHNY and CDR2 as SVGAGI (reference sequence). The V and J ends lost 5 bases and 11 bases, in that order; junction bases with no gene match: 3.

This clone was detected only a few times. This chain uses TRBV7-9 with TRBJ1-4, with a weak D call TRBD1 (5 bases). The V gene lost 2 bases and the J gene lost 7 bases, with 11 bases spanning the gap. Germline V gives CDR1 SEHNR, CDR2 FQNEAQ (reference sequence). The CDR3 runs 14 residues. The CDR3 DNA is TGTGCCAGCAGCTTATCAAGACAGAGTGAAAAACTGTTTTTT. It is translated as CASSLSRQSEKLFF.

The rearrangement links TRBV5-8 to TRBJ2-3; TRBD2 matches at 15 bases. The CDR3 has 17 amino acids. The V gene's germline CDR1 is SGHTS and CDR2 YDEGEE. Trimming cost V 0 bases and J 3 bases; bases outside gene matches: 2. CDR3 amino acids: CASSLGGLAGGTDTQYF. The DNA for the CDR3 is TGTGCCAGCAGCTTGGGGGGACTAGCGGGAGGAACAGATACGCAGTATTTT.

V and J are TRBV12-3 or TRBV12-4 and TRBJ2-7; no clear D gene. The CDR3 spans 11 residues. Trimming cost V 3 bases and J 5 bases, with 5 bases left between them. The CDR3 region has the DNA TGTGCCAGCAGTTTGGCGGACGAGCAGTACTTC. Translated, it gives CASSLADEQYF.

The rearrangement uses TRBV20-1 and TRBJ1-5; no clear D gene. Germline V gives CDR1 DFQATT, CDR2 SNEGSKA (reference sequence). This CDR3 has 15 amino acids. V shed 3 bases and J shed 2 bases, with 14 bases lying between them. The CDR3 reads CSASTGTGGNQPQHF. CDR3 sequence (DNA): TGCAGTGCTAGTACGGGCACGGGCGGCAATCAGCCCCAGCATTTT.

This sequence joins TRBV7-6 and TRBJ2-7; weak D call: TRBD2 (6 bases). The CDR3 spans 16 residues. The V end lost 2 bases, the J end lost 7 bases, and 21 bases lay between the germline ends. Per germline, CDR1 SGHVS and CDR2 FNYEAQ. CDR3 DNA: TGTGCCAGCAGCTTATGGGGACTGAAGGGTGGAGGTGAGCAGTACTTC. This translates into CASSLWGLKGGGEQYF.

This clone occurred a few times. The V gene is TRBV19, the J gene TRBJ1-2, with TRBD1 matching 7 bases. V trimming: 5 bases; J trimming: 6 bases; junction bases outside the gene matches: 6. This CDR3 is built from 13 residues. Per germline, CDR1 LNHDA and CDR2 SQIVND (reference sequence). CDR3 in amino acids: CASSRQTGNGYTF. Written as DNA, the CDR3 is TGTGCCAGTAGTCGGCAGACAGGGAATGGCTACACCTTC.

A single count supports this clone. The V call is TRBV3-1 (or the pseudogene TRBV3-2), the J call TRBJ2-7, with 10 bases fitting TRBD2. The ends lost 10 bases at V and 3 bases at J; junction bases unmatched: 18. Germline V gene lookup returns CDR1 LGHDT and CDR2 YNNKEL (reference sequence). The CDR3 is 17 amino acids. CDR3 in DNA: TGTGCCACCACAAGAAAAAAGACTAGCGGGTTCGACTACGAGCAGTACTTC. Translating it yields CATTRKKTSGFDYEQYF.

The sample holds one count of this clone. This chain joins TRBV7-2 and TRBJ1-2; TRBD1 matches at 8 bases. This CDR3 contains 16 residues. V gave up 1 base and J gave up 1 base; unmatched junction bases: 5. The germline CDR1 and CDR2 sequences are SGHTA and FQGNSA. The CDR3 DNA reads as TGTGCCAGCAGCTTAGATGGGACAGGCTTTAACTATGGCTACACCTTC. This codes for CASSLDGTGFNYGYTF.